The 28 T cell receptor beta chains below all came from one sample that was sequenced in a study of blood T cell repertoires in COVID-19. Sequencing used immunoSEQ multiplex PCR; TCRdb keeps in-frame clones, though not all of them. The sample lists tens of thousands of clones, around 82% occurring once. The sequencing input was peripheral blood. These receptors all stem from a human donor in a cohort sampled during active COVID-19.

V usage is TRBV7-9 and J usage is TRBJ1-1; the match to TRBD1 covers 9 bases. Germline V gene data show CDR1 as SEHNR and CDR2 as FQNEAQ (reference sequence). The length of the CDR3 is 14 residues. The V segment lost 4 bases and the J segment 4 bases; nucleotides outside the gene matches: 4. The CDR3 region is CASSSTGGITEAFF. CDR3 in DNA: TGTGCCAGCAGCTCGACAGGGGGAATCACTGAAGCTTTCTTT.

The chain joins TRBV5-1 to TRBJ1-2; 8 bases fit TRBD1. Germline V gene lookup returns CDR1 SGHRS and CDR2 YFSETQ. The trim removed 1 base at V and 6 bases at J, leaving 11 bases unmatched. The CDR3 loop spans 16 amino acids. The CDR3 bases are TGCGCCAGCAGCTTGTTGACAGGGGTTCTTTTGGATGGCTACACCTTC. It is translated as CASSLLTGVLLDGYTF.

The chain joins TRBV4-3 to TRBJ2-3; TRBD1 is a possible D gene (6 bases). CDR3 size: 15 residues. V was trimmed by 6 bases and J by 0 bases, leaving 13 bases between them. Germline-derived CDR1 and CDR2 are LGHNA and YSLEER. For the CDR3, the DNA is TGCGCCAGCAGGCTCGGACAGAAGAGCACAGATACGCAGTATTTT. Its translation is CASRLGQKSTDTQYF.

This CDR3 is CASSPPTGASGEQYF. The DNA of the CDR3 is TGTGCCAGCAGCCCGCCGACAGGGGCTTCAGGCGAGCAGTACTTC. The V call is TRBV9, the J call TRBJ2-7, with 8 bases fitting TRBD1. The CDR3 consists of 15 residues. The germline gives CDR1 SGDLS, CDR2 YYNGEE. The junction had 12 bases not matched to a gene; V was cut back by 4 bases and J by 6 bases.

This chain joins TRBV5-1 and TRBJ2-3; 10 bases match TRBD1. V lost 4 bases to trimming and J lost 2 bases; unmatched junction nucleotides: 4. The CDR3 is made up of 15 amino acids. The germline V gene has CDR1 SGHRS and CDR2 YFSETQ. The CDR3 DNA is TGCGCCAGCAGCAGCGGGACAGGGGTCACAGATACGCAGTATTTT. Its translation: CASSSGTGVTDTQYF. Variable domain in full (rest from reference TRBV5-1 and TRBJ2-3): KAGVTQTPRYLIKTRGQQVTLSCSPISGHRSVSWYQQTPGQGLQFLFEYFSETQRNKGNFPGRFSGRQFSNSRSEMNVSTLELGDSALYLCASSSGTGVTDTQYFGPGTRLTVL.

The V call is TRBV30, the J call TRBJ2-3, with D possibly being TRBD2 (6 bases). V lost 0 bases, J lost 2 bases, and 9 bases lay in between. The germline V gene has CDR1 GTSNPN and CDR2 SVGIG (reference sequence). This CDR3 spans 14 amino acids. CDR3 DNA sequence: TGTGCCTGGAGTGTTGGAGGGGACACAGATACGCAGTATTTT. This codes for CAWSVGGDTDTQYF.

This chain joins TRBV7-7 and TRBJ2-5; 11 bases map to TRBD2. The junction had 2 bases not matched to a gene; V was cut back by 1 base and J by 1 base. The CDR3 loop spans 16 amino acids. Germline V gene sequence: CDR1 SSHAT, CDR2 FNYEAQ (reference sequence). The CDR3 protein is CASSLGGLAAQETQYF. CDR3 nucleotides: TGTGCCAGCAGCTTAGGGGGACTAGCGGCCCAAGAGACCCAGTACTTC. Based on the CDR3 plus reference TRBV7-7 and TRBJ2-5, the full variable domain is GAGVSQSPRYKVTKRGQDVTLRCDPISSHATLYWYQQALGQGPEFLTYFNYEAQPDKSGLPSDRFSAERPEGSISTLTIQRTEQRDSAMYRCASSLGGLAAQETQYFGPGTRLLVL.

DNA for the CDR3: TGTGCCGGCCAATCAGGGGGGAGTTACAATGAGCAGTTCTTC. It translates to CAGQSGGSYNEQFF. V gene TRBV2 combines with J gene TRBJ2-1, with D maybe TRBD1 (7 bases). The germline CDR1 and CDR2 sequences are SNHLY and FYNNEI. The CDR3 has 14 residues. Trimming took 11 bases from V and 4 from J, leaving 18 bases between them.

Only one count was recorded for this clone. This chain links TRBV30 with TRBJ1-4; 9 bases align to TRBD1. Germline CDR1 reads GTSNPN; CDR2 reads SVGIG (reference sequence). The junction had 8 bases not matched to a gene; V was cut back by 2 bases and J by 10 bases. The CDR3 extends over 14 amino acids. The CDR3 is CAWSPTGGPGKLFF. CDR3 nucleotide sequence: TGTGCCTGGAGTCCGACAGGGGGTCCCGGAAAACTGTTTTTT.

The chain couples TRBV21-1 to TRBJ2-1; TRBD2 is the table's D call and was not checked against the DNA. TRBV21-1 is a pseudogene segment. The CDR3 covers 19 residues. The CDR3 sequence is CASTDTGKSGSWNYNEQFF. For the CDR3, the DNA is TGTGCCAGCACCGACACTGGGAAAAGCGGGAGTTGGAACTACAATGAGCAGTTCTTC.

The CDR3 bases are TGTGCTAGTGGTTTCCCGAATAGCTACGAGCAGTACTTC. Protein product: CASGFPNSYEQYF. This chain uses TRBV12-5 with TRBJ2-7; D gene ambiguous. Per germline, CDR1 LGHNT and CDR2 FRNRAP. The CDR3 runs 13 residues. Trimming took off 3 bases at V and 3 bases at J, with 9 bases between the two ends. Full variable domain (rest looked up from reference TRBV12-5 and TRBJ2-7): DARVTQTPRHKVTEMGQEVTMRCQPILGHNTVFWYRQTMMQGLELLAYFRNRAPLDDSGMPKDRFSAEMPDATLATLKIQPSEPRDSAVYFCASGFPNSYEQYFGPGTRLTVT.

The genes are TRBV5-6 and TRBJ1-4; 7 bases align to TRBD1. Trimming took 5 bases from V and 8 from J; bases not matched to a gene: 9. The CDR3 contains 14 residues. The germline V gene has CDR1 SGHDT and CDR2 YYEEEE. In DNA form, the CDR3 reads TGTGCCAGCAGACGACAGGGATCCGGGGAAAAACTGTTTTTT. This sequence encodes CASRRQGSGEKLFF.

The rearrangement links TRBV5-4 to TRBJ2-5, with 8 bases aligning to TRBD1. This CDR3 is built from 14 residues. V shed 4 bases, J shed 4 bases, and the junction held 6 bases outside the gene matches. Germline V gene data show CDR1 as SGHNT and CDR2 as YYREEE (reference sequence). CDR3 amino acids: CASSPTGEGETQYF. The DNA for the CDR3 is TGTGCCAGCAGCCCGACAGGGGAAGGAGAGACCCAGTACTTC.

The chain is built from TRBV29-1 and TRBJ2-7; D is undetermined. Trimming removed 6 bases at V and 8 bases at J, with 11 bases between. The CDR3 is 10 amino acids. Germline assignment: CDR1 SQVTM and CDR2 ANQGSEA. For the CDR3, the DNA is TGCAGCGTAGAAAGCGCTCAGCAGTACTTC. It specifies CSVESAQQYF.

The chain couples TRBV10-3 to TRBJ1-1; D may be TRBD1 (6 bases). The CDR3 consists of 16 residues. The ends were cut back, 5 bases at V and 0 bases at J, with 16 bases in the middle. In germline, CDR1 is ENHRY, CDR2 SYGVKD. The CDR3 reads CAISTRMDSMNTEAFF. For the CDR3, the DNA is TGTGCCATCAGTACGCGTATGGACAGCATGAACACTGAAGCTTTCTTT.

The chain joins TRBV7-2 to TRBJ2-1, with TRBD1 matching over 8 bases. J was trimmed by 7 bases and V by 3 bases; bases with no gene match: 8. Germline V gene lookup returns CDR1 SGHTA and CDR2 FQGNSA. The CDR3 is 15 residues long. CDR3 coding DNA: TGTGCCAGCAGCTTTGCCGGGACAGGAAAAAATGAGCAGTTCTTC. Translated: CASSFAGTGKNEQFF.

The chain is built from TRBV18 and TRBJ2-3, with 7 bases matching TRBD2. V trimming: 0 bases; J trimming: 3 bases; junction bases outside the gene matches: 6. The CDR3 is 16 amino acids. From germline, CDR1 is KGHSH and CDR2 LQKENI. The CDR3 DNA reads as TGTGCCAGCTCACCACCCGATCCGCGGGGGACAGATACGCAGTATTTT. It encodes CASSPPDPRGTDTQYF.

For the CDR3, the DNA is TGTGCCAGCAGCCCTAGACAGAGCCCCCCCTTTCGAGATACGCAGTATTTT. It translates to CASSPRQSPPFRDTQYF. V usage is TRBV27 and J usage is TRBJ2-3; weak D call: TRBD1 (5 bases). Trimming cost V 6 bases and J 5 bases, with 24 bases left between them. The CDR3 is 17 residues long. Germline V gene data show CDR1 as MNHEY and CDR2 as SMNVEV (reference sequence).

The chain uses TRBV4-1 and TRBJ2-7; tentatively, D is TRBD2 (5 bases). Germline V lookup: CDR1 MGHRA, CDR2 YSYEKL. This CDR3 is built from 14 residues. V lost 5 bases, J lost 3 bases, and 14 bases lay in between. The CDR3 is CASSTGFQVYEQYF. Written as DNA, the CDR3 is TGCGCCAGCAGCACGGGGTTCCAGGTCTACGAGCAGTACTTC.

V and J are TRBV4-3 and TRBJ2-3; D ambiguous. V lost 0 bases, J lost 0 bases, and 10 bases lay in between. The CDR3 spans 16 residues. CDR1 is LGHNA and CDR2 is YSLEER in the germline V gene. CDR3 loop: CASSQESGASTDTQYF. The CDR3 nucleotides read TGCGCCAGCAGCCAAGAAAGTGGAGCGAGCACAGATACGCAGTATTTT.

The chain links TRBV4-2 to TRBJ1-3; 8 nucleotides line up with TRBD1. The CDR3 has 15 residues. Per germline, CDR1 LGHNA and CDR2 YNFKEQ. The trim removed 1 base at V and 3 bases at J, leaving 2 bases unmatched. The CDR3 coding sequence is TGTGCCAGCAGCCAAGGGACAGGGTTTGGAAACACCATATATTTT. Its protein is CASSQGTGFGNTIYF.

The chain employs TRBV7-9 and TRBJ2-4; 10 positions agree with TRBD2. This CDR3 contains 17 residues. J lost 0 bases, V lost 5 bases, and 7 bases had no gene match. In germline, CDR1 is SEHNR, CDR2 FQNEAQ (reference sequence). The CDR3 region has the DNA TGTGCCAGCAGCCCCCAAGCGGGAGGGTTAGCCAAAAACATTCAGTACTTC. Translated, it gives CASSPQAGGLAKNIQYF.

This rearrangement joins TRBV5-4 to TRBJ1-1, with D hard to call. V shed 0 bases and J shed 1 base, with 7 bases lying between them. CDR1 is SGHNT and CDR2 is YYREEE in the germline V gene (reference sequence). The length of the CDR3 is 14 residues. CDR3 sequence (DNA): TGTGCCAGCAGCTTGGCCTGGCCGAACACTGAAGCTTTCTTT. Encoded protein: CASSLAWPNTEAFF.

Only a few counts were recorded for this clone. The V and J genes are TRBV30 and TRBJ2-7; D is perhaps TRBD1 (7 bases). This CDR3 comprises 13 residues. The germline CDR1 and CDR2 sequences are GTSNPN and SVGIG (reference sequence). Trimming stripped 4 bases from V and 6 bases from J, with 16 bases between. The DNA of the CDR3 is TGTGCCTGGAATCTGTCAGGGGGAGGCGAGCAGTACTTC. Its translation is CAWNLSGGGEQYF.

V is TRBV7-3 and J is TRBJ2-1; no clear D gene. Germline CDR1 is SGHTA and CDR2 is FQGTGA. Deletions cut 4 bases from V and 13 bases from J, with 17 bases between. The CDR3 has 13 amino acids. CDR3 sequence: CASSSIGLDVQFF. The CDR3 nucleotides read TGTGCCAGCAGCTCCATAGGCCTAGATGTTCAGTTCTTC.

This clone has only a few counts. The chain carries TRBV2 and TRBJ2-5; no reliable D call. The CDR3 is 13 residues long. V shed 1 base and J shed 5 bases, with 8 bases lying between them. Germline values: CDR1 SNHLY, CDR2 FYNNEI. CDR3 nucleotides: TGTGCCAGCAGTGAAGGACCCAGGGAGACCCAGTACTTC. Translating gives CASSEGPRETQYF. The full variable domain, rest sourced from reference TRBV2 and TRBJ2-5, is EPEVTQTPSHQVTQMGQEVILRCVPISNHLYFYWYRQILGQKVEFLVSFYNNEISEKSEIFDDQFSVERPDGSNFTLKIRSTKLEDSAMYFCASSEGPRETQYFGPGTRLLVL.

This chain connects TRBV7-9 to TRBJ1-4; D gene ambiguous. Germline values: CDR1 SEHNR, CDR2 FQNEAQ (reference sequence). Trimming removed 1 base from V and 8 bases from J, with 14 bases in between. CDR3 length equals 15 residues. The CDR3, as DNA: TGTGCCAGCAGCTTAGGAGCCGGGGTGGGCGAAAAACTGTTTTTT. This codes for CASSLGAGVGEKLFF.

The chain links TRBV29-1 to TRBJ2-7; a weak D match, TRBD2 (6 bases). The V gene lost 6 bases and the J gene lost 5 bases, with 14 bases spanning the gap. Germline-derived CDR1 and CDR2 are SQVTM and ANQGSEA. The CDR3 contains 12 residues. In DNA form, the CDR3 reads TGCAGCGTCGTCCGGGGGACGAACGAGCAGTACTTC. It is translated as CSVVRGTNEQYF.